The entry below describes one TCR beta chain. This entry is derived from a study of T-cell reconstitution after alpha-beta-depleted transplantation in children. It was with unique molecular identifiers that the TCRbeta library was prepared. From the PCR reads, TCRdb called clonotypes with MiXCR, one entry per CDR3 protein. The sample lists nearly 400,000 distinct CDR3 sequences, about a fifth occurring once. The source is a human donor who donated a stem cell graft to a child with acute myeloid leukemia. Sample: PBMCs from the stem cell graft donor, taken from the stem cell graft.

CDR3 sequence reads: CASSLESGVEAFF. CDR3 coding DNA: TGTGCCAGCAGCTTAGAATCCGGGGTCGAAGCTTTCTTT. The chain uses TRBV7-9 and TRBJ1-1; D is uncertain. Trimming left V 1 base short and J 8 bases short, with 11 bases between. There are 13 residues in the CDR3. Germline CDR1 SEHNR, CDR2 FQNEAQ (reference sequence).